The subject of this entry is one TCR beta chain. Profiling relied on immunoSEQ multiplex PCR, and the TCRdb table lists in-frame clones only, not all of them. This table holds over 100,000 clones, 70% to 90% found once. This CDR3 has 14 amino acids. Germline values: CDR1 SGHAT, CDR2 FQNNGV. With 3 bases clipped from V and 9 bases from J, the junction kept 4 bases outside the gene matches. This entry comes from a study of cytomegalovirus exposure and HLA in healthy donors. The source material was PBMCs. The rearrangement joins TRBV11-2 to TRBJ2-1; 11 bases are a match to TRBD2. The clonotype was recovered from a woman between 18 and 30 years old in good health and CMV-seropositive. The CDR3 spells CASSFSGRAGEQFF. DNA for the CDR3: TGTGCCAGCAGCTTTAGCGGGAGGGCCGGTGAGCAGTTCTTC.